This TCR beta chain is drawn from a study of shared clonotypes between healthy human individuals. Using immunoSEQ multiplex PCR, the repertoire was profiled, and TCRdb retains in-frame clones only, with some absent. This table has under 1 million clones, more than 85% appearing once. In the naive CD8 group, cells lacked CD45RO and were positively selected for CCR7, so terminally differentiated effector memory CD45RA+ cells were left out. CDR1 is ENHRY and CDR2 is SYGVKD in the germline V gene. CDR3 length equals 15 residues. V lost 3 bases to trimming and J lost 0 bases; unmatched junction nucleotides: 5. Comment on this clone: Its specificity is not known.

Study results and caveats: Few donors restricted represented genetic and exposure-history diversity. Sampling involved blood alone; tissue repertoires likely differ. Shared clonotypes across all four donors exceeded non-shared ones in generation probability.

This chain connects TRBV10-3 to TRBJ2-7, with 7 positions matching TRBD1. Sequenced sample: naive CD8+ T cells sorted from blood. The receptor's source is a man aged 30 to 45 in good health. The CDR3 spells CAISDAGTASYEQYF. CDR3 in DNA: TGTGCCATCAGTGATGCCGGGACAGCCTCCTACGAGCAGTACTTC.